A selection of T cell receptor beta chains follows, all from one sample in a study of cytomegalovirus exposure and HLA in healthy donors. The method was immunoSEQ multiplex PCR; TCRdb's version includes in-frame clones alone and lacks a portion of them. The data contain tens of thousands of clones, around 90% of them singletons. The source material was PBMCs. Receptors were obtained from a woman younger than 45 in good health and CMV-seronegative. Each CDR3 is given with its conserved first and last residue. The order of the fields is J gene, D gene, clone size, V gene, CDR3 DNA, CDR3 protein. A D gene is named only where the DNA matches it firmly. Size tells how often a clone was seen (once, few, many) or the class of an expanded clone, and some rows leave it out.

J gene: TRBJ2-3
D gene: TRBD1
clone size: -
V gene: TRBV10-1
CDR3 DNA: TGCGCCAGCAGTCCCCTGATCGGGACAGGGTATGGGACAGATACGCAGTATTTT
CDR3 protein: CASSPLIGTGYGTDTQYF

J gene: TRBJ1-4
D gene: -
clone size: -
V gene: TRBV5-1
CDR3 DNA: TGCGCCAGCAGCTTTCAGGGGATTAATGAAAAACTGTTTTTT
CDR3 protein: CASSFQGINEKLFF

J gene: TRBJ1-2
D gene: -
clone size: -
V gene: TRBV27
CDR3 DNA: TGTGCCAGCAGTTTAGAGGGTTACTATGGCTACACCTTC
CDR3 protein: CASSLEGYYGYTF

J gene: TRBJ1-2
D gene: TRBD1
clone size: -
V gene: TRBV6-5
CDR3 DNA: TGTGCCAGCAGGACGACAGGGAGCGGTGGCTACACCTTC
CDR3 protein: CASRTTGSGGYTF

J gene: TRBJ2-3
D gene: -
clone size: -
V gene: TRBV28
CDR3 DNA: TGTGCCAGCTCCCAACCAGGGGACTACACAGATACGCAGTATTTT
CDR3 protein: CASSQPGDYTDTQYF

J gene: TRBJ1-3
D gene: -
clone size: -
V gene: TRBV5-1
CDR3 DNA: TGCGCCAGCAGCGCAGCCACAGGTTACTCTGGAAACACCATATATTTT
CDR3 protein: CASSAATGYSGNTIYF

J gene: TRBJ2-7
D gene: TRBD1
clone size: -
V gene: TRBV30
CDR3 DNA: TGTGCCACCAGGGGGCTCACAGGGGTATACGAGCAGTACTTC
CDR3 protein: CATRGLTGVYEQYF

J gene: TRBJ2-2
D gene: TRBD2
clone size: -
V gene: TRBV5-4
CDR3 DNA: TGTGCCAGCAGCTTGGGACTAGCGGCGGGCACCGGGGAGCTGTTTTTT
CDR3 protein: CASSLGLAAGTGELFF

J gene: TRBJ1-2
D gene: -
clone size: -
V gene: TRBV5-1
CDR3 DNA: TGCGCCAGCAGCTTGGCCCGACAGGTCAACTATGGCTACACCTTC
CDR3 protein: CASSLARQVNYGYTF

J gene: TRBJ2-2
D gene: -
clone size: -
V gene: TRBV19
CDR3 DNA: TGTGCCAGCCACCTGGCGGGTCTCGATGGCACCGGGGAGCTGTTTTTT
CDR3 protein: CASHLAGLDGTGELFF

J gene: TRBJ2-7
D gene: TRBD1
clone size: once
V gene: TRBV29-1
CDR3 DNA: TGCAGCGTCCGACAGGGAACCCCCTACGAGCAGTACTTC
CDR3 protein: CSVRQGTPYEQYF

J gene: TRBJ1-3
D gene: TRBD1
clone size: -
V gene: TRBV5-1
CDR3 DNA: TGCGCCAGCAGCCCGGGACAGGTCGGAAACACCATATATTTT
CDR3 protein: CASSPGQVGNTIYF

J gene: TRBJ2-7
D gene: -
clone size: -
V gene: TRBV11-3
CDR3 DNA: TGTGCCAGCAGCTTTACAGGGCACGAGCAGTACTTC
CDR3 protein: CASSFTGHEQYF

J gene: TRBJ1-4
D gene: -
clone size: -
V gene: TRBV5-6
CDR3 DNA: TGTGCCAGCAGCTTACAAAATGAAAAACTGTTTTTT
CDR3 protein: CASSLQNEKLFF

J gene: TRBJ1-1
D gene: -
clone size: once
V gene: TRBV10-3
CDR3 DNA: TGTGCCATCAGTAGCGGGGCCATGAACACTGAAGCTTTCTTT
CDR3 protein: CAISSGAMNTEAFF

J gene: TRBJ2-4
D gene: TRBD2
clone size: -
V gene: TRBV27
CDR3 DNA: TGTGCCAGCAGTTTATCGATCAGCGGGAGAGGCAAAAACATTCAGTACTTC
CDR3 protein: CASSLSISGRGKNIQYF

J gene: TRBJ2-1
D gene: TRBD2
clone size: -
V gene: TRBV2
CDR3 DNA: TGTGCCAGCAGCTCCAGGCTAGCGGGTACCTACAATGAGCAGTTCTTC
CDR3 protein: CASSSRLAGTYNEQFF

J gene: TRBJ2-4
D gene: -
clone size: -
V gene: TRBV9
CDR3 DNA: TGTGCCAGCAGCCCCCGGGGAGGACGTAACATTCAGTACTTC
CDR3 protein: CASSPRGGRNIQYF

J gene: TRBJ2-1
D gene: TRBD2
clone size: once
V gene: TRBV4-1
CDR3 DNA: TGCGCCAGCAGCCAAGCTTTACTAGCGGGTTACAATGAGCAGTTCTTC
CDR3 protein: CASSQALLAGYNEQFF

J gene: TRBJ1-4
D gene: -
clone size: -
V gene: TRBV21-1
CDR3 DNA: TGTGCCAGCAGCAAAGCTACGGCAGGGGGGAATGAAAAACTGTTTTTT
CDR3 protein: CASSKATAGGNEKLFF

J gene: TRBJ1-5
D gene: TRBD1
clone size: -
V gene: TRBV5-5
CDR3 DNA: TGTGCCAGCAGCCCGCGGACAGGGTGGCAGCCCCAGCATTTT
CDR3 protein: CASSPRTGWQPQHF

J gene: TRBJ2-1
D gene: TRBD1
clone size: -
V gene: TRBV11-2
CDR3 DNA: TGTGCCAGCAGCTATTCAGGGGGCACAAATGAGCAGTTCTTC
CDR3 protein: CASSYSGGTNEQFF

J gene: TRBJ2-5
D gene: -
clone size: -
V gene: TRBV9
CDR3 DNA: TGTGCCAGCAGCTCCCCCCGTGTAGGAGCGGAGACCCAGTACTTC
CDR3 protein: CASSSPRVGAETQYF

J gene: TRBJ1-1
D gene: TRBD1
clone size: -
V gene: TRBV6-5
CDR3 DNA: TGTGCCAGCAGTTCTTTGGACAGGGTAGGCACTGAAGCTTTCTTT
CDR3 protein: CASSSLDRVGTEAFF

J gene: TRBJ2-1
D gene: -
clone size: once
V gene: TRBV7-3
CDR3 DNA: TGTGCCAGCAGCCTAACGTTGCAGGGAGGTGAGCAGTTCTTC
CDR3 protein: CASSLTLQGGEQFF

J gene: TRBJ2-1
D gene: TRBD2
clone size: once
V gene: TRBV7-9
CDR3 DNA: TGTGCCAGCAGTGCCAGCGGGAGTCCCTACAATGAGCAGTTCTTC
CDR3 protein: CASSASGSPYNEQFF

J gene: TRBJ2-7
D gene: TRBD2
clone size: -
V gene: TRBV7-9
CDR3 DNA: TGTGCCAGCAGAAGGGACTACCCAGCCTACGAGCAGTACTTC
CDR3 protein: CASRRDYPAYEQYF

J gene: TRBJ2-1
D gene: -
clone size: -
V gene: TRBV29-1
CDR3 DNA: TGCAGCGTTGAAGATCACCCGGACAATGAGCAGTTCTTC
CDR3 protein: CSVEDHPDNEQFF

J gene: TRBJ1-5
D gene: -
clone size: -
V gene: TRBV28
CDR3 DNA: TGTGCCAGCAGGACTAGTAGCTCTCAGCCCCAGCATTTT
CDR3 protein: CASRTSSSQPQHF

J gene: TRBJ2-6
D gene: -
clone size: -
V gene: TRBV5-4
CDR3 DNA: TGTGCCAGCAGCTTAGGTAGCTCCTCTGGGGCCAACGTCCTGACTTTC
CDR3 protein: CASSLGSSSGANVLTF

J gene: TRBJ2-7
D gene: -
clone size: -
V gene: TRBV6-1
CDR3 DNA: TGTGCCAGCAGTGCCTTAGACAGTTACTACGAGCAGTACTTC
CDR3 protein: CASSALDSYYEQYF

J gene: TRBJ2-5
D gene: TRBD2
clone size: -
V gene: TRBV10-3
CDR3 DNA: TGTGCCATCAGTGAGGCCCTAGCGGGAGGAGTTATTGGAGAGACCCAGTACTTC
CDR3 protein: CAISEALAGGVIGETQYF

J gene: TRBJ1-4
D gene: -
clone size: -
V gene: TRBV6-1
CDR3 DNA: TGTGCCAGCACCGGAAACAGAGCAACTAATGAAAAACTGTTTTTT
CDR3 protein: CASTGNRATNEKLFF

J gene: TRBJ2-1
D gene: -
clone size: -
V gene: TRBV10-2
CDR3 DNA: TGCGCCAGCAGTGAGCGACTAGGCAATGAGCAGTTCTTC
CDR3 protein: CASSERLGNEQFF

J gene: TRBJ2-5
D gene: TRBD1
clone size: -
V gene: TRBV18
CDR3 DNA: TGTGCCAGCTCACCGCTATCCGGCCGGGACAGGGGTCGTGAGACCCAGTACTTC
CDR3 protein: CASSPLSGRDRGRETQYF

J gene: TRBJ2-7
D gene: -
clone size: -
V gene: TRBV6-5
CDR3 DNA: TGTGCCCTGGGGCTCCCGAGCTCCTACGAGCAGTACTTC
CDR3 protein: CALGLPSSYEQYF

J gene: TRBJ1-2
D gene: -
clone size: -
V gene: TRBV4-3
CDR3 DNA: TGCGCCAGCAGCCAAGATCGGCCAGGGCGCTATGGCTACACCTTC
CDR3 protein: CASSQDRPGRYGYTF

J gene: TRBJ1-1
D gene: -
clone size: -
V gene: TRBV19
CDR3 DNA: TGTGCCAGTAGTCCGAGGGAGGGCGCGACGGCTGAAGCTTTCTTT
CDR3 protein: CASSPREGATAEAFF

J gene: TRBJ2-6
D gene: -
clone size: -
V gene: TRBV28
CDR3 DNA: TGTGCCAGCAGTACGGTTTGGAACGACTTCAGCTCTGGGGCCAACGTCCTGACTTTC
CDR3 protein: CASSTVWNDFSSGANVLTF

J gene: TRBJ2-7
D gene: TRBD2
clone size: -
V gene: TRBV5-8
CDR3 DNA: TGTGCCAGCAGATCTAGGACTAGCGGGAGCCACGAGCAGTACTTC
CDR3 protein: CASRSRTSGSHEQYF

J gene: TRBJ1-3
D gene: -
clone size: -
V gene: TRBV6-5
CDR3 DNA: TGTGCCAGCAAGCCGGTTTACTCTGGAAACACCATATATTTT
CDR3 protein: CASKPVYSGNTIYF

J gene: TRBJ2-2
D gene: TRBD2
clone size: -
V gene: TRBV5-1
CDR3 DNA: TGCGCCAGCAGCTTGGAAATAGCGGGAGCCGGGGAGCTGTTTTTT
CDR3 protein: CASSLEIAGAGELFF